The sequence of this T cell receptor beta chain was determined in a study of blood T cell repertoires in COVID-19. Study as a whole: Sources were T cells, B-cell-depleted T cells, or PBMCs; the material itself was cDNA or gDNA.

TCRdb's table, derived via immunoSEQ multiplex PCR, lists solely in-frame clones and lacks some. The sample includes about 190,000 clones, about 81% of them seen just once. The germline V gene has CDR1 MDHEN and CDR2 SYDVKM. The CDR3 runs 14 residues. Trimming pared 3 bases from V and 6 bases from J, leaving 14 bases between. The specimen sequenced was PBMCs or T cells enriched from blood (not recorded which). The rearrangement uses TRBV28 and TRBJ1-1; D is possibly TRBD1 (5 bases). The origin of this receptor is a woman between 25 and 40 years old who had recovered from COVID-19. The CDR3 is CASSFQRGTAEAFF. CDR3 bases: TGTGCCAGCAGTTTTCAGCGGGGCACAGCTGAAGCTTTCTTT.